This T cell receptor (beta chain) appears in the sequencing data of a study of blood T cell repertoires in COVID-19. At the level of the study: The samples span acute and convalescent COVID-19 from the United States, Italy and Spain.

Recruitment covered over 20 US areas and drew participants whose ages spanned roughly 18 to 89 years. Participants' reported clinical history set cohort assignment. Cohort 3 donors counted as recovered after two negative PCRs, clearance, or resolved symptoms. The assay was immunoSEQ multiplex PCR, and TCRdb's table has in-frame clones only and misses some. The sample lists 200,000 to 250,000 clones, more than 80% occurring once. The sequence was obtained from a man between 60 and 70 years old who had recovered from COVID-19. The sequenced material came from PBMCs or T cells enriched from blood (not recorded which).

CDR3 in amino acids: CASSQFSLAGARVTDTQYF. Written as DNA, the CDR3 is TGTGCCAGCAGCCAGTTTTCACTAGCGGGGGCTCGGGTCACAGATACGCAGTATTTT. The rearrangement joins TRBV3-1 (or the pseudogene TRBV3-2) to TRBJ2-3, with 11 bases matching TRBD2. V dropped 3 bases and J dropped 2; count of bases not matched to a gene: 13. Germline CDR1 is LGHDT and CDR2 is YNNKEL (reference sequence). The CDR3 spans 19 residues.